This T cell receptor (beta chain) originates from a study of blood T cells in healthy people across ages. A sample-barcoded 5' primer and a J-beta primer mix were used in a second PCR of roughly 6 to 11 cycles. TCRdb reanalysed the 5' RACE reads using MiXCR and keeps one entry per CDR3 protein. This table has about 580,000 distinct CDR3 sequences, about 45% appearing once. Losses at the gene ends were 7 bases for V and 2 bases for J; bases not matched to a gene: 5. The CDR3 totals 14 residues. Germline V gene sequence: CDR1 MNHEY, CDR2 SVGAGI. The table lists this clonotype with many counts. Sequencing was performed on blood. The V gene is TRBV6-5, the J gene TRBJ2-3; 8 nucleotides align to TRBD1. This TCR was recovered from a man at least 80 years old in good health. In DNA, the CDR3 is TGTGCCAGCACCTCGACAGGGGACACAGATACGCAGTATTTT. This encodes CASTSTGDTDTQYF.